This T cell receptor beta chain was observed in a study of T-cell memory formation after mild COVID-19. One entry per CDR3 protein, called by TCRdb with MiXCR from the 5' RACE reads. This sample has about 540,000 distinct CDR3 sequences, with about a fifth found just once. Per the germline V gene, CDR1 is DFQATT and CDR2 is SNEGSKA (reference sequence). The CDR3 extends over 10 amino acids. The V end lost 2 bases, the J end lost 7 bases, and 5 bases lay between the germline ends. The specimen was PBMCs or a T cell subset sorted from them (not recorded which). The gene calls are TRBV20-1 and TRBJ1-2; no firm D call. The source of this sequence is an adult woman who had mild COVID-19 (a few samples of this study predate the infection). Cell type and time point are not known. CDR3 sequence reads: CSARPIGYTF. CDR3 DNA: TGCAGTGCTAGACCGATTGGCTACACCTTC.